The sequence of this T cell receptor beta chain was determined in a study of high-grade serous ovarian cancer treatment subgroups. Looking at the study overall: Each sample yielded on average around 7,000 unique TCR beta rearrangements from 14,000 or so reads.

Tumor samples were obtained before definitive surgery or chemotherapy. Germline V CDR1 and CDR2: MNHEY, SMNVEV (reference sequence). The CDR3 covers 16 residues. With 8 bases clipped from V and 6 bases from J, the junction kept 12 bases outside the gene matches. Study observations and caveats: Only CDR3 was analyzed; CDR1 and CDR2 were not. Tumors within one patient showed repertoire similarity of roughly 0.1 to 0.8. Spatial context was lost because tumors were sequenced in bulk.

Comments on this clone: Its antigen is currently unknown.

Profiling relied on immunoSEQ multiplex PCR, and the TCRdb table lists in-frame clones only, not all of them. The table has some 7,000 clones, 79% seen once; the top ten hold approximately 7%. This receptor was identified in a human donor with high-grade serous ovarian cancer. V gene TRBV27 combines with J gene TRBJ2-7; 14 bases agree with TRBD2. Sequenced sample: tumor tissue. CDR3 residues: CASRGLAGGLFSEQYF. CDR3 DNA: TGTGCCAGCCGAGGACTAGCGGGAGGCCTCTTTAGCGAGCAGTACTTC.